This TCR beta chain was identified during a study of PD-1 blockade in classical Hodgkin lymphoma. Each patient relapsed following autologous stem cell transplantation, and prior brentuximab vedotin exposure differed. The study isolated CD8+ T cells from thawed PBMCs by magnetic negative selection. Germline V gene sequence: CDR1 SNHLY, CDR2 FYNNEI. V lost 4 bases, J lost 8 bases, and 8 bases stayed unmatched. This CDR3 contains 14 residues. Produced via immunoSEQ multiplex PCR; TCRdb's table is partial and in-frame only. This table has thousands of clones, 65% to 80% appearing once. V usage is TRBV2 and J usage is TRBJ1-3; 7 positions agree with TRBD1. The source is a human donor with classical Hodgkin lymphoma. This material consisted of CD8+ T cells from blood, taken at baseline. Written as DNA, the CDR3 is TGTGCCAGCAGTGCTTGGCAGGGGGAGTACACCATATATTTT. Its protein is CASSAWQGEYTIYF.